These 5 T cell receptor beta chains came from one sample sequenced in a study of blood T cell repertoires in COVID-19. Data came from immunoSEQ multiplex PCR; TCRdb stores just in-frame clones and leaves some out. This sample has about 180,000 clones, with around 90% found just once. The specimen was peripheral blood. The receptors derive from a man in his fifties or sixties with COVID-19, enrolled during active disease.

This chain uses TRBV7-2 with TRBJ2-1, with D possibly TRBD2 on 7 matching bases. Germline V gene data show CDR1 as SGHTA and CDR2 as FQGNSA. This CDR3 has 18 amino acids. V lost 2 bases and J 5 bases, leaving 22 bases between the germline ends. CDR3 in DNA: TGTGCCAGCAGCTTATTAAGTATTGGCGGGGGCCCCAACAATGAGCAGTTCTTC. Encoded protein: CASSLLSIGGGPNNEQFF.

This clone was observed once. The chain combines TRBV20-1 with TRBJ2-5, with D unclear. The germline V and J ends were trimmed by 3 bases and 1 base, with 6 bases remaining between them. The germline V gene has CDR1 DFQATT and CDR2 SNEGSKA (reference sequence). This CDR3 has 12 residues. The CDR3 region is CSASPGQETQYF. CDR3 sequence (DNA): TGCAGTGCTAGTCCAGGCCAAGAGACCCAGTACTTC.

The CDR3 here is CASSQVPRVEAEQFF. In DNA, the CDR3 is TGTGCCAGCAGCCAAGTCCCACGCGTGGAGGCTGAGCAGTTCTTC. The chain carries TRBV3-1 (or the pseudogene TRBV3-2) and TRBJ2-1, with D maybe TRBD2 (5 bases). The CDR3 is made up of 15 amino acids. Trimming cost V 1 base and J 9 bases, with 16 bases left between them. CDR1 and CDR2 from the germline V gene are LGHDT and YNNKEL (reference sequence).

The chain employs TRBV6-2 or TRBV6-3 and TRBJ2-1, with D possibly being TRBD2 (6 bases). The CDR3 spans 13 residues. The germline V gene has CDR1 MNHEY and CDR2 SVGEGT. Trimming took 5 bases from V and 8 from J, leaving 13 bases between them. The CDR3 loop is CASSRLAFYEQFF. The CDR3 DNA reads TGTGCCAGCAGTCGTCTAGCGTTCTATGAGCAGTTCTTC.

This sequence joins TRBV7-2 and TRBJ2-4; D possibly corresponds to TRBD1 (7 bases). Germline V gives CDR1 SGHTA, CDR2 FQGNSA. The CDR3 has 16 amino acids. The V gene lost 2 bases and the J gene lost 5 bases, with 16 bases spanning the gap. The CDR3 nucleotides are TGTGCCAGCAGCTTATGGGGGCAGGGGGGCCAAAACATTCAGTACTTC. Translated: CASSLWGQGGQNIQYF.